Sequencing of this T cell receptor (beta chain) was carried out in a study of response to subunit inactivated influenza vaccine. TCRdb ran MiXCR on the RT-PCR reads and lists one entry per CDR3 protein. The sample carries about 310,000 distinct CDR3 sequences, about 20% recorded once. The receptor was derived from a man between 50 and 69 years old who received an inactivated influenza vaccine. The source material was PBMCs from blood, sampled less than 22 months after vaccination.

The CDR3 spells CASSDTEGGGPTGELFF. The CDR3 nucleotides are TGTGCCAGCAGTGATACCGAAGGGGGGGGCCCCACCGGGGAGCTGTTTTTT. This sequence joins TRBV12-3 or TRBV12-4 and TRBJ2-2, with D possibly matching TRBD2 (7 bases). V was pared by 5 bases and J by 4 bases, with 20 bases between. The CDR3 loop spans 17 amino acids.